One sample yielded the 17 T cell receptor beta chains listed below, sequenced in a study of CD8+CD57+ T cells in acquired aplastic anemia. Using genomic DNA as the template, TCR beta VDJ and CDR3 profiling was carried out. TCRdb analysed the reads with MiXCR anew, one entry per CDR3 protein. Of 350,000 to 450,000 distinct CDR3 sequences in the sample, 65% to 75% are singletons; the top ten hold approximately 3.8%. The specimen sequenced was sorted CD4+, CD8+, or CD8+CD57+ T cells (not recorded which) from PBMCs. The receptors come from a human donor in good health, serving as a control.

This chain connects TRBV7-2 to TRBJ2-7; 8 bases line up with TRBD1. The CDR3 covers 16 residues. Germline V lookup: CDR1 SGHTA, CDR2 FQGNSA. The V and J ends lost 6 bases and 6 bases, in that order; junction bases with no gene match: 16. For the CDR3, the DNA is TGTGCCAGCAGTCTTTGGAGGGACAGGCGACTCCTCGAGCAGTACTTC. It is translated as CASSLWRDRRLLEQYF.

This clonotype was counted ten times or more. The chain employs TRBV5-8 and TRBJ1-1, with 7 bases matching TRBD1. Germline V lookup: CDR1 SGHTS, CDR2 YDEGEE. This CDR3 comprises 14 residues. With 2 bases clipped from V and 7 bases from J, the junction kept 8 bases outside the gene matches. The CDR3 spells CASSFQDRRGEAFF. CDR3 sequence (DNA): TGTGCCAGCAGCTTTCAGGACAGGAGGGGTGAAGCTTTCTTT.

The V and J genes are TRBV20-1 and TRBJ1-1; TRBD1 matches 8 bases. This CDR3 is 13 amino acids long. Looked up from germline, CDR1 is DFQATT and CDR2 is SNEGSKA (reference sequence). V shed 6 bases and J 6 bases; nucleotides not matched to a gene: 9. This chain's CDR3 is CSAQGQGPPEAFF. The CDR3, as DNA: TGCAGTGCCCAAGGACAGGGACCCCCTGAAGCTTTCTTT.

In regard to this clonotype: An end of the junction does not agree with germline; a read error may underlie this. The DNA of the CDR3 is TGCAGTGCCCCTGGGACAGGCAGCTCCTACAATGAGCGGCTCTTC. It yields the protein CSAPGTGSSYNERLF. The rearrangement joins TRBV20-1 to TRBJ2-1, with 8 bases lining up with TRBD1. The CDR3 totals 15 residues. Per the germline V gene, CDR1 is DFQATT and CDR2 is SNEGSKA (reference sequence).

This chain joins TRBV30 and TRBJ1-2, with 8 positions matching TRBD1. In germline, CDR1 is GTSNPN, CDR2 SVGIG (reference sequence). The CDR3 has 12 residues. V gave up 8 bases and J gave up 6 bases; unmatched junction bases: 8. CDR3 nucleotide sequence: TGTGCCCGGACCTCGGACAGGGATGGCTACACCTTC. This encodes CARTSDRDGYTF. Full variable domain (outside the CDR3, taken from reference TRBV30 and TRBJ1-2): SQTIHQWPATLVQPVGSPLSLECTVEGTSNPNLYWYRQAAGRGLQLLFYSVGIGQISSEVPQNLSASRPQDRQFILSSKKLLLSDSGFYLCARTSDRDGYTFGSGTRLTVV.

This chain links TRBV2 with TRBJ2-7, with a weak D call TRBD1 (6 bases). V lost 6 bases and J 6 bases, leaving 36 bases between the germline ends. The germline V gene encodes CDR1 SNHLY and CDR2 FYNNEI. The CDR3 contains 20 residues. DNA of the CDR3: TGTGCCAGCAGCTTGACGACAGGCCCTGGCCGGCCCCAGCACTTTGGCGAGCAGTACTTC. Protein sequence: CASSLTTGPGRPQHFGEQYF.

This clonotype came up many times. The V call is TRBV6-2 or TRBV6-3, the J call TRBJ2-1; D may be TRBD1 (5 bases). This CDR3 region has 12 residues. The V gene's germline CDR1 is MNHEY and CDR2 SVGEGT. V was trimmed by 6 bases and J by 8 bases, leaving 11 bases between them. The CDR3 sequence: CASSLRVHEQFF. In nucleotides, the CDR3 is TGTGCCAGCAGCCTCAGGGTGCATGAGCAGTTCTTC.

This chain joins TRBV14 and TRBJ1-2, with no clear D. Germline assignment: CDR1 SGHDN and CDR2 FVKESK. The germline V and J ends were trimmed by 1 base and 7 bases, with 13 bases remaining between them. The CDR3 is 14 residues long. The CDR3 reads CASSQGGGPPGYTF. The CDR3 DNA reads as TGTGCCAGCAGCCAAGGGGGTGGCCCGCCTGGCTACACCTTC.

As DNA, the CDR3 is TGTGCCAGCAGCTTGGCTTTCGCCGGGTATCGGAGTGTTTCTTTCTTT. The encoded protein is CASSLAFAGYRSVSFF. The rearrangement links TRBV5-4 to TRBJ1-1; D uncertain. Germline lookup yields CDR1 SGHNT and CDR2 YYREEE (reference sequence). V shed 0 bases and J shed 12 bases, with 24 bases lying between them. This CDR3 comprises 16 residues.

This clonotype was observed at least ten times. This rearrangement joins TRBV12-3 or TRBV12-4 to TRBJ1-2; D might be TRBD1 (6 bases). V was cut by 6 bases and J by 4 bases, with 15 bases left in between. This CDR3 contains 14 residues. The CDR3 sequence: CASRGLGQTYGYTF. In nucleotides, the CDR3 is TGTGCCAGCAGAGGTTTAGGACAGACCTATGGCTACACCTTC.

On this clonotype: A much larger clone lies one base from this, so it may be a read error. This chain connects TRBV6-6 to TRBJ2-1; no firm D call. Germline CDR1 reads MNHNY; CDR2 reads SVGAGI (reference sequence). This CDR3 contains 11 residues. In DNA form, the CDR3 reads TGTGCCAGCGGCCGCTACAATAAGCAGTTCTTC. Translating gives CASGRYNKQFF.

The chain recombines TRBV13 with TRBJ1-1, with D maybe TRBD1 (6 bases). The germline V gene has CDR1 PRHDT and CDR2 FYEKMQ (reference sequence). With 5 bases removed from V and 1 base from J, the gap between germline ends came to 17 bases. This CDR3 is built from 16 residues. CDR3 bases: TGTGCCAGCAGCATTAAAAGGGGGGTCCCGAACACTGAAGCTTTCTTT. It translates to CASSIKRGVPNTEAFF.

CDR3 sequence: CSARDPGGWFF. The DNA for the CDR3 is TGCAGTGCTAGAGATCCCGGCGGGTGGTTCTTT. V and J are TRBV20-1 and TRBJ1-1, with D unresolved. Germline assignment: CDR1 DFQATT and CDR2 SNEGSKA (reference sequence). This CDR3 comprises 11 residues. V shed 0 bases and J shed 14 bases, with 13 bases lying between them.

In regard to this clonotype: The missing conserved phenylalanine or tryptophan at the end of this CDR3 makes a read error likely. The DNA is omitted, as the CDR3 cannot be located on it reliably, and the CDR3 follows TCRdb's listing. The CDR3 is CASSRTGGEEENQYFV. J is TRBJ2-3 and V is TRBV19; the table's D call, TRBD1, has no DNA check behind it. CDR1 and CDR2 from the germline V gene are LNHDA and SQIVND (reference sequence). Including both end residues, the CDR3 is 16 amino acids long.

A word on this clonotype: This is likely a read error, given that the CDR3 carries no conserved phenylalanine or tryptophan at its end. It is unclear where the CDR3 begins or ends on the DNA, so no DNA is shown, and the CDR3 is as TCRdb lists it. CDR3 sequence reads: CASRPRTG. The chain combines TRBV2 with TRBJ1-4; TRBD1 is the table's D call, not checked against the DNA. The CDR3 is 8 amino acids in total, end residues counted. Looked up from germline, CDR1 is SNHLY and CDR2 is FYNNEI.

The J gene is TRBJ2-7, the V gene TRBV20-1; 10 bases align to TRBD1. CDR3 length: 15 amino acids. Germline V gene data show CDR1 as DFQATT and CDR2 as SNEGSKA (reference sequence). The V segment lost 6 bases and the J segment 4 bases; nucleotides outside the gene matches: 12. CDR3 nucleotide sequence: TGCAGTGCGGGAGGACAGGGGGTTTTGGATTACGAGCAGTACTTC. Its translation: CSAGGQGVLDYEQYF.

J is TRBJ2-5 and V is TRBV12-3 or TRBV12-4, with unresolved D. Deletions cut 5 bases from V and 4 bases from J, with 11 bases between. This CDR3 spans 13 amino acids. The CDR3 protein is CASSRTRAETQYF. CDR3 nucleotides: TGTGCCAGCAGTCGTACCCGAGCAGAGACCCAGTACTTC.